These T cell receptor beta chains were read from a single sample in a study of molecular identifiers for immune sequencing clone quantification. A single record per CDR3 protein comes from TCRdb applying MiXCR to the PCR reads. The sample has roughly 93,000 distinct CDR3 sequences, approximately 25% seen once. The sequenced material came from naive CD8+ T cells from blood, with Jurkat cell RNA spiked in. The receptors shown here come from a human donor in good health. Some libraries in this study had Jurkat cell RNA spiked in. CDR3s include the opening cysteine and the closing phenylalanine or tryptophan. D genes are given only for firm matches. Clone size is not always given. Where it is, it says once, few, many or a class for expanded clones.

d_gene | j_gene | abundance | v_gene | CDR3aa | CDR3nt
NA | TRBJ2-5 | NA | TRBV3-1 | CASRGDYQETQYF | TGTGCCAGCAGAGGGGACTACCAAGAGACCCAGTACTTC
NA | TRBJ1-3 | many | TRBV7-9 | CASSLISISGNTIYF | TGTGCCAGCAGCTTAATCTCCATCTCTGGAAACACCATATATTTT
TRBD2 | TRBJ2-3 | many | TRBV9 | CASSQAGTDTQYF | TGTGCCAGCAGCCAAGCGGGGACAGATACGCAGTATTTT
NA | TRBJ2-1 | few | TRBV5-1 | CASSLEGGAYNEQFF | TGCGCCAGCAGCTTGGAGGGGGGGGCCTACAATGAGCAGTTCTTC
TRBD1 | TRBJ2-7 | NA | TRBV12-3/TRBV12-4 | CASSQGQGVHEQYF | TGTGCCAGCAGTCAAGGACAGGGGGTCCACGAGCAGTACTTC
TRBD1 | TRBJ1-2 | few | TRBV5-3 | CASSLDRGPNSDYTF | TGTGCCAGCTCTCTCGACAGGGGGCCGAACTCCGACTACACCTTC
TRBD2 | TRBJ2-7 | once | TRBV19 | CASTMGPGGGSYEQYF | TGTGCCAGTACCATGGGCCCGGGGGGGGGCTCCTACGAGCAGTACTTC
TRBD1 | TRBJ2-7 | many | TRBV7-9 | CASSPRTGYEQYF | TGTGCCAGCAGCCCCAGGACAGGCTACGAGCAGTACTTC
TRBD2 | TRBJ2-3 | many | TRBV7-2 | CASSLLLAGVGDTQYF | TGTGCCAGCAGCTTGCTACTAGCGGGAGTTGGAGATACGCAGTATTTT
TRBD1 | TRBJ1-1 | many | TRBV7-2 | CASSPTRTGIMKNTEAFF | TGTGCCAGCAGCCCGACGAGGACAGGTATCATGAAGAACACTGAAGCTTTCTTT
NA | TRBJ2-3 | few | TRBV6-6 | CASSYSSSVLADTQYF | TGTGCCAGCAGTTACTCGAGTAGCGTCTTGGCAGATACGCAGTATTTT
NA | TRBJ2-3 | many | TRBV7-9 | CASSPSPGADSSKGTDTQYF | TGTGCCAGCAGCCCCTCCCCCGGCGCTGATTCCTCCAAAGGCACAGATACGCAGTATTTT
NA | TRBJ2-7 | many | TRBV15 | CATSRARGSYEQYF | TGTGCCACCAGCAGAGCTCGGGGTTCCTACGAGCAGTACTTC
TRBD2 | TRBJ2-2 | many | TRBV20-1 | CSARELAGRPGELFF | TGCAGTGCTAGAGAACTAGCGGGAAGGCCCGGGGAGCTGTTTTTT
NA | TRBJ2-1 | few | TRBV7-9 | CASTGTDAYNEQFF | TGTGCCAGCACCGGGACGGATGCCTACAATGAGCAGTTCTTC
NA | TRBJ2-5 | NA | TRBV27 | CASSSLGAPSQETQYF | TGTGCCAGCAGTTCCCTCGGGGCCCCGAGCCAAGAGACCCAGTACTTC
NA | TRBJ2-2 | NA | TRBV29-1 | CSVGAGNTGELVF | NA
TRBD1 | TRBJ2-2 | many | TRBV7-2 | CASSWGQGNGELFF | TGTGCCAGCAGCTGGGGACAGGGCAACGGGGAGCTGTTTTTT
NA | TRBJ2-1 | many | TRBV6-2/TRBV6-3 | CASSYGRLNEQFF | TGTGCCAGCAGTTATGGGAGACTGAATGAGCAGTTCTTC
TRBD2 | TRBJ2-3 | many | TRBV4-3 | CASSQERLASTDTQYF | TGTGCCAGCAGCCAAGAACGACTAGCGAGCACAGATACGCAGTATTTT
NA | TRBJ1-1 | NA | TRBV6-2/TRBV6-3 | CASSKDSLTEAFF | TGTGCCAGCAGTAAGGACAGCCTCACTGAAGCTTTCTTT
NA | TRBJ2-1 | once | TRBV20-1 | CSARDLSAGAYNEQFF | TGCAGTGCTAGAGATCTCAGCGCGGGCGCCTACAATGAGCAGTTCTTC
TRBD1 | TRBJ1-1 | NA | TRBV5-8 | CASSRQGPTEAFF | TGTGCCAGCAGCAGACAGGGGCCCACTGAAGCTTTCTTT
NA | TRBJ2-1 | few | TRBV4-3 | CASSQDTPVPYNEQFF | TGCGCCAGCAGCCAAGATACTCCGGTGCCTTACAATGAGCAGTTCTTC
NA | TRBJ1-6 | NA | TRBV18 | CASHRPQGRQSPLHF | TGTGCCAGTCATCGACCCCAGGGGAGGCAATCACCCCTCCACTTT
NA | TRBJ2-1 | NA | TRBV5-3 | CASSLRGRPYNEQFF | TGTGCCAGCAGCCTGAGGGGCAGGCCGTACAATGAGCAGTTCTTC
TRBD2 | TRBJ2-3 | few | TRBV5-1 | CASSLVTRLRGGTDTQYF | TGCGCCAGCAGCTTGGTCACCAGATTGCGGGGGGGCACAGATACGCAGTATTTT
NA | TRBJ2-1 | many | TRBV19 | CASSIDDGVTGNEQFF | TGTGCCAGTAGTATAGATGACGGGGTAACGGGCAATGAGCAGTTCTTC
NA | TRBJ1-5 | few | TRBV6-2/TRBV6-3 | CASRQGQGSNQPQHF | TGTGCCAGCAGGCAAGGACAAGGTAGCAATCAGCCCCAGCATTTT
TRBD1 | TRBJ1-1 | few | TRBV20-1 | CSAREVGTGGVFWDTEAFF | TGCAGTGCTAGAGAGGTTGGGACAGGGGGCGTTTTTTGGGACACTGAAGCTTTCTTT
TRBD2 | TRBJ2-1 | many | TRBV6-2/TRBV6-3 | CASSSGLAGFGGNEQFF | TGTGCCAGCAGTTCCGGACTAGCGGGTTTCGGAGGAAATGAGCAGTTCTTC
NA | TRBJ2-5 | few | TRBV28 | CASSPRRLEETQYF | TGTGCCAGCAGCCCCCGCCGGCTGGAAGAGACCCAGTACTTC
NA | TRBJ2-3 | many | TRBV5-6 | CASSRLDTQYF | TGTGCCAGCAGCCGCCTGGATACGCAGTATTTT
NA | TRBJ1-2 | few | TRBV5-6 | CASSPTPSGGASYGYTF | TGTGCCAGCAGCCCGACCCCGTCGGGGGGCGCATCCTATGGCTACACCTTC
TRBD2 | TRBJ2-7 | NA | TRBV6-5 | CASSSRRGRDEQYF | TGTGCCAGCTCCTCTCGCCGAGGGAGGGACGAGCAGTACTTC
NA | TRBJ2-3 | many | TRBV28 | CASSLQGRLEAADTQYF | TGTGCCAGCAGTCTTCAGGGGCGGCTAGAAGCGGCAGATACGCAGTATTTT
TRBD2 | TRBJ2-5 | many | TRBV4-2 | CASSQEASGSRRYQETQYF | TGTGCCAGCAGCCAAGAGGCTAGCGGGAGCCGACGGTACCAAGAGACCCAGTACTTC
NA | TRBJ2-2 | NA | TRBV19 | CASRDDYSSAGELFF | TGTGCCAGTCGGGATGACTACTCGTCCGCCGGGGAGCTGTTTTTT
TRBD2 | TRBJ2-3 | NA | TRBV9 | CASSERTSGGTDTQYF | TGTGCCAGCAGCGAAAGGACTAGCGGGGGGACAGATACGCAGTATTTT
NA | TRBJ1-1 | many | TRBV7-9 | CASSLAGIAEAFF | TGTGCCAGCAGCTTAGCGGGTATCGCTGAAGCTTTCTTT
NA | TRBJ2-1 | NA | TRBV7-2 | CASSFAYNEQFF | TGTGCCAGCAGCTTCGCATACAATGAGCAGTTCTTC
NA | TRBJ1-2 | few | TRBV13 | CASSYTTEDYGYTF | TGTGCCAGCAGCTATACCACTGAGGACTATGGCTACACCTTC
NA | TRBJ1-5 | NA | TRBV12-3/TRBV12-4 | CASSSGRQPQHF | TGTGCCAGCAGTTCAGGACGGCAGCCCCAGCATTTT
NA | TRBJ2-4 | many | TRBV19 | CASTLGTRGAKNIQYF | TGTGCCAGTACCTTGGGCACCCGGGGGGCCAAAAACATTCAGTACTTC
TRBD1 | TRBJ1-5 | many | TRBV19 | CASSISQGAGQPQHF | TGTGCCAGTAGTATCTCACAGGGGGCTGGACAGCCCCAGCATTTT
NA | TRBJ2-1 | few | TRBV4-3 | CASSQDALLYNEQFF | TGCGCCAGCAGCCAAGATGCCCTACTCTACAATGAGCAGTTCTTC
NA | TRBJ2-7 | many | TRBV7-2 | CASSLGVGPALNEQYF | TGTGCCAGCAGCTTAGGCGTTGGCCCGGCCCTTAACGAGCAGTACTTC
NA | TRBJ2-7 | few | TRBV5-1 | CASSLPETYEQYF | TGCGCCAGCAGCTTGCCTGAGACCTACGAGCAGTACTTC
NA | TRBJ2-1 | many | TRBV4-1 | CASSPTETGRNEQFF | TGCGCCAGCAGCCCGACCGAGACAGGGAGGAATGAGCAGTTCTTC
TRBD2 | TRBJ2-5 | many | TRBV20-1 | CSARKRDQLETQYF | TGCAGTGCTAGAAAGCGGGACCAGCTAGAGACCCAGTACTTC
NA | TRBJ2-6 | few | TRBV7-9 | CASSLRESGANVLTF | TGTGCCAGCAGCTTGAGGGAGTCTGGGGCCAACGTCCTGACTTTC
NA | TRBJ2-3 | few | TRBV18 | CASSSLNDTQYF | TGTGCCAGCTCCTCACTAAATGATACGCAGTATTTT
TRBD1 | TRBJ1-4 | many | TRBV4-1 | CASSHIQGRGNEKLFF | TGCGCCAGCAGCCATATACAGGGGCGGGGAAATGAAAAACTGTTTTTT
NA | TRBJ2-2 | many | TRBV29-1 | CSVRGYTGELFF | TGCAGCGTTCGGGGATACACCGGGGAGCTGTTTTTT
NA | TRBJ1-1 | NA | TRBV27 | CASRDQGFFPQTLAEAFF | TGTGCCAGCAGGGATCAGGGGTTTTTTCCACAAACCCTCGCTGAAGCTTTCTTT
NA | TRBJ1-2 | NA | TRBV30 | CAWSVVSLSNYGYTF | TGTGCCTGGAGTGTAGTGTCGTTAAGTAACTATGGCTACACCTTC
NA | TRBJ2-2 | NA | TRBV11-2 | CASSFSAGAPGELFF | TGTGCCAGCAGCTTTTCCGCGGGGGCCCCCGGGGAGCTGTTTTTT
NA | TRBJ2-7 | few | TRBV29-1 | CSVEFGTPYEQYF | TGCAGCGTTGAATTTGGGACACCCTACGAGCAGTACTTC
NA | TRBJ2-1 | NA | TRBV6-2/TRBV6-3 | CASSSLFGSGNNEQFF | TGTGCCAGCAGTTCCCTATTCGGGAGTGGGAACAATGAGCAGTTCTTC
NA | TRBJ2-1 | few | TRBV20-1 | CSAMSHLPLYNEQFF | TGCAGTGCTATGAGCCATCTTCCTCTTTACAATGAGCAGTTCTTC